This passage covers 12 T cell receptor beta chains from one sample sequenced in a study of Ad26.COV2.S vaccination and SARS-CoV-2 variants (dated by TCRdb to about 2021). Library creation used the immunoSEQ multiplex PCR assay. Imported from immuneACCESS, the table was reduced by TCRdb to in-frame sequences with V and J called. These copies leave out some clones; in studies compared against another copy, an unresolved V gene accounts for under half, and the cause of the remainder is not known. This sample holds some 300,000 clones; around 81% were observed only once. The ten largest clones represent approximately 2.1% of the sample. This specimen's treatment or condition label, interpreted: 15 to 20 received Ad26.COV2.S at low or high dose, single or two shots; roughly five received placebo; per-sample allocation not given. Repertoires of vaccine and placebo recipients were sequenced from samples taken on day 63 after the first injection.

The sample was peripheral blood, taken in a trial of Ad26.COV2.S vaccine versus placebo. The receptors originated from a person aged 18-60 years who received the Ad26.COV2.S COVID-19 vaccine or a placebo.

The CDR3 spells CASLRGAEAFF. CDR3 DNA sequence: TGTGCCAGCCTGAGGGGGGCTGAAGCTTTCTTT. This chain joins TRBV6-5 and TRBJ1-1; TRBD1 is a possible D gene (6 bases). Germline V gene lookup returns CDR1 MNHEY and CDR2 SVGAGI. The CDR3 contains 11 residues. The V and J ends lost 8 bases and 6 bases respectively, with 10 bases between them.

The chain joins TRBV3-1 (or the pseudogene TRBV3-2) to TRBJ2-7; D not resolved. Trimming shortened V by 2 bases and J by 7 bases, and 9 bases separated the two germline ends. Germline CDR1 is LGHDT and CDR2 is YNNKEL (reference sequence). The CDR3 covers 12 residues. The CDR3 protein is CASSQLPTEQYF. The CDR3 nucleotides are TGTGCCAGCAGCCAATTACCGACAGAGCAGTACTTC.

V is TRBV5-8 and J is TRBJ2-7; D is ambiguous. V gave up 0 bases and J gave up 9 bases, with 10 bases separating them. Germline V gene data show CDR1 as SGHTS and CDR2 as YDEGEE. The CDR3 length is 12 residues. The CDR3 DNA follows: TGTGCCAGCAGCTTGGGACCCCTAAGGCAGTACTTC. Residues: CASSLGPLRQYF.

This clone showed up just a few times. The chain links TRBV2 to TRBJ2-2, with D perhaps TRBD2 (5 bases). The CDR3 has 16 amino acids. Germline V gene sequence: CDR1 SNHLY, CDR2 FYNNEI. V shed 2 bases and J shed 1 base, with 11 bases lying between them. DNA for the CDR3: TGTGCCAGCAGTGAAACCGGGAATGGGAACACCGGGGAGCTGTTTTTT. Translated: CASSETGNGNTGELFF.

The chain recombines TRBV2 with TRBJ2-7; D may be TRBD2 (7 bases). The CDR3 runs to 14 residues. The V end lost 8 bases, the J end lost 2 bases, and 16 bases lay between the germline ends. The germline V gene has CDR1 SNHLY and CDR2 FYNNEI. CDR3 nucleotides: TGTGCCAGCGGGGACTTAGGGGGGGCCTACGAGCAGTACTTC. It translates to CASGDLGGAYEQYF.

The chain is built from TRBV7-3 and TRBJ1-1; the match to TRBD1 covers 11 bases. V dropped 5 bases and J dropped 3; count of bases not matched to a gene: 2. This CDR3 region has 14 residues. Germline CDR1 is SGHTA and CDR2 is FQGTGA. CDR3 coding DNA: TGTGCCAGCAGCCGGGACAGGGGGGACACTGAAGCTTTCTTT. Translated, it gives CASSRDRGDTEAFF.

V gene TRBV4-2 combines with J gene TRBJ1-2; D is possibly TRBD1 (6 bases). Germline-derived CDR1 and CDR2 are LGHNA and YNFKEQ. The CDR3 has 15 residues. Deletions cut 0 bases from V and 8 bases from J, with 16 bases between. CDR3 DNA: TGTGCCAGCAGCCAAGATAGCCGGGGGGCGGGCGGCTACACCTTC. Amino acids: CASSQDSRGAGGYTF.

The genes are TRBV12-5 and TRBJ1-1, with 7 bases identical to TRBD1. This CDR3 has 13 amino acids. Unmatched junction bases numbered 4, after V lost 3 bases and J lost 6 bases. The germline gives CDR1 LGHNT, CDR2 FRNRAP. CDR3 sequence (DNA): TGTGCTAGTGGTTTCACAGGGGAATCTGAAGCTTTCTTT. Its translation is CASGFTGESEAFF.

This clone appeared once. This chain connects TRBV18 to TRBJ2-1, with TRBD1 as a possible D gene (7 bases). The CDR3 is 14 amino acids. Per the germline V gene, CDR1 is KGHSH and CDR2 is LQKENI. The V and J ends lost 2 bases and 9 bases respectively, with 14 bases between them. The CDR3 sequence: CASSPLEGAGEQFF. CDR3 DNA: TGTGCCAGCTCACCATTGGAGGGGGCCGGTGAGCAGTTCTTC.

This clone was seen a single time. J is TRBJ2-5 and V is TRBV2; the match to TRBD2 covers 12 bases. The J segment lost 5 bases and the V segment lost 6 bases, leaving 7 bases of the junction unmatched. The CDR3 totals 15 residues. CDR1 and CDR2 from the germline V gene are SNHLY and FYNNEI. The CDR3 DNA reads TGTGCCAGCAGCTATCTAGCGGGGGGGCTGGAGACCCAGTACTTC. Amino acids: CASSYLAGGLETQYF.

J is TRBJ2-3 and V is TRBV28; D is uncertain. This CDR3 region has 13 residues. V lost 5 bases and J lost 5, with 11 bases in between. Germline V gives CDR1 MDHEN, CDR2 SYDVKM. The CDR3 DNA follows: TGTGCCAGCAGTCCCCCGGCATTAGATACGCAGTATTTT. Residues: CASSPPALDTQYF.

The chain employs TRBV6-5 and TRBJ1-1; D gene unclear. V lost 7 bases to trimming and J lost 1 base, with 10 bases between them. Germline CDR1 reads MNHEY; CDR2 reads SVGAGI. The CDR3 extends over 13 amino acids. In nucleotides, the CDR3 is TGTGCCAGCACCTGGGGTTCGAACACTGAAGCTTTCTTT. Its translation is CASTWGSNTEAFF.